These 24 T cell receptor beta chains were sequenced from one sample in a study of identifying expanded T cells in peripheral blood (dated by TCRdb to about 2019). Library creation used the immunoSEQ multiplex PCR assay. The table comes from immuneACCESS by way of TCRdb, which keeps in-frame sequences with V and J called. Part of the clones is missing from these tables; in studies checked, under half for an unresolved V gene and the rest for unknown reasons. The table for this sample lists about 85,000 clones; around 89% of them were counted only once. The top ten clones comprise roughly 20% of the sample. Sequenced sample: blood. Source of these receptors: a person between 18 and 75 years old in good health.

The chain carries TRBV19 and TRBJ1-2; D is undetermined. The CDR3 has 16 residues. V lost 0 bases, J lost 3 bases, and 14 bases lay in between. From germline, CDR1 is LNHDA and CDR2 SQIVND (reference sequence). CDR3: CASSIDGRTDDYGYTF. CDR3 bases: TGTGCCAGTAGTATAGATGGCCGGACGGACGACTATGGCTACACCTTC. The full variable domain, with the rest looked up from reference TRBV19 and TRBJ1-2, is DGGITQSPKYLFRKEGQNVTLSCEQNLNHDAMYWYRQDPGQGLRLIYYSQIVNDFQKGDIAEGYSVSREKKESFPLTVTSAQKNPTAFYLCASSIDGRTDDYGYTFGSGTRLTVV.

V and J are TRBV30 and TRBJ1-1; no reliable D call. V lost 5 bases and J 3 bases, leaving 16 bases between the germline ends. This CDR3 region has 14 residues. Germline V lookup: CDR1 GTSNPN, CDR2 SVGIG (reference sequence). CDR3 region: CAWRVGNFDTEAFF. The CDR3 bases are TGTGCCTGGCGAGTTGGGAATTTTGACACTGAAGCTTTCTTT.

This sequence joins TRBV28 and TRBJ2-5; D is uncertain. The CDR3 is 15 amino acids. V gave up 2 bases and J gave up 1 base, with 11 bases separating them. CDR1 MDHEN and CDR2 SYDVKM come from the germline V gene. This chain's CDR3 is CASSLIGRTQETQYF. CDR3 in DNA: TGTGCCAGCAGTTTAATTGGTCGGACCCAAGAGACCCAGTACTTC.

This clone showed up just once. The chain has TRBV6-5 and TRBJ2-5; TRBD2 matches 10 bases. V lost 5 bases and J lost 3; bases outside the gene matches: 6. CDR3 size: 15 residues. CDR1 and CDR2 from the germline V gene are MNHEY and SVGAGI. The CDR3 is CASSLAGDPKETQYF. CDR3 nucleotide sequence: TGTGCCAGCAGTCTAGCGGGGGACCCAAAAGAGACCCAGTACTTC.

Here the CDR3 reads CASTPGQGIDEQYF. CDR3 sequence (DNA): TGTGCCAGCACGCCGGGACAGGGTATCGACGAGCAGTACTTC. This sequence joins TRBV28 and TRBJ2-7; 9 nucleotides agree with TRBD1. V shed 7 bases and J 5 bases; nucleotides not matched to a gene: 9. The CDR3 loop spans 14 amino acids. From germline, CDR1 is MDHEN and CDR2 SYDVKM.

The chain joins TRBV7-9 to TRBJ1-1; D gene uncertain. Trimming stripped 6 bases from V and 7 bases from J, with 9 bases between. The CDR3 is 11 residues long. Germline V gene data show CDR1 as SEHNR and CDR2 as FQNEAQ (reference sequence). CDR3 nucleotide sequence: TGTGCCAGCAGGAGAACCAATGAAGCTTTCTTT. It is translated as CASRRTNEAFF.

The chain employs TRBV2 and TRBJ1-5, with D possibly matching TRBD1 (5 bases). Germline V gene sequence: CDR1 SNHLY, CDR2 FYNNEI. V was shortened by 4 bases and J by 1 base, with 17 bases between the two germline ends. The CDR3 runs 17 residues. DNA of the CDR3: TGTGCCAGCAGTGTCTCCCGCCAGGGACTGAGCAATCAGCCCCAGCATTTT. The encoded protein is CASSVSRQGLSNQPQHF.

This clone was found once. The rearrangement uses TRBV7-8 and TRBJ2-7; D is unclear. V was clipped by 5 bases and J by 6 bases, with 14 bases between them. The germline CDR1 and CDR2 sequences are SGHVS and FQNEAQ. This CDR3 is 13 amino acids long. The CDR3 loop reads CASSTGPEGEQYF. The CDR3 DNA sequence: TGTGCCAGCAGCACGGGTCCAGAAGGCGAGCAGTACTTC.

The rearrangement uses TRBV19 and TRBJ2-3; D is perhaps TRBD1 or TRBD2 (7 bases each). This CDR3 contains 18 residues. Trimming cost V 0 bases and J 1 base, with 17 bases left between them. Germline V lookup: CDR1 LNHDA, CDR2 SQIVND (reference sequence). The CDR3 here is CASSIDLRAGTGTDTQYF. The CDR3 DNA follows: TGTGCCAGTAGTATAGATCTAAGAGCGGGGACAGGCACAGATACGCAGTATTTT.

This clone was counted a few times. The chain is built from TRBV5-3 and TRBJ1-2; 7 nucleotides align to TRBD1. TRBV5-3 is known as an ORF, though its function is uncertain. There are 17 residues in the CDR3. J lost 4 bases, V lost 4 bases, and 16 bases had no gene match. The CDR3 loop reads CARSGTNDRAVGYGYTF. The CDR3 DNA reads TGTGCCAGAAGCGGTACGAATGACAGGGCTGTCGGCTATGGCTACACCTTC.

This sequence joins TRBV6-6 and TRBJ2-3, with D perhaps assigned TRBD1 or TRBD2 (5 bases each). The CDR3 is 15 amino acids. The V end was cut by 1 base, the J end by 5 bases, with 13 bases between. Germline V gene data show CDR1 as MNHNY and CDR2 as SVGAGI (reference sequence). CDR3 residues: CASSYLAGTVDTQYF. CDR3 coding DNA: TGTGCCAGCAGTTACTTAGCCGGGACGGTAGATACGCAGTATTTT.

This clone was counted once. V gene TRBV9 combines with J gene TRBJ2-2; D is uncertain. V was cut by 0 bases and J by 5 bases, with 8 bases left in between. The CDR3 is 14 amino acids. Germline V CDR1 and CDR2: SGDLS, YYNGEE. CDR3 region: CASSVVGRTGELFF. DNA for the CDR3: TGTGCCAGCAGCGTAGTGGGTCGGACCGGGGAGCTGTTTTTT.

The chain links TRBV9 to TRBJ2-5, with D perhaps being TRBD1 or TRBD2 (6 bases each). CDR1 and CDR2 (germline): SGDLS, YYNGEE. The V end was cut by 4 bases, the J end by 1 base, with 17 bases between. The CDR3 runs 16 residues. The CDR3 nucleotides read TGTGCCAGCAGCCCGTCGGGGGCGGCGTCCCAAGAGACCCAGTACTTC. It codes for CASSPSGAASQETQYF.

The V gene is TRBV18, the J gene TRBJ2-2, with D tentatively TRBD1 (6 bases). This CDR3 is built from 17 residues. The V gene lost 2 bases and the J gene lost 2 bases, with 15 bases spanning the gap. CDR1 KGHSH and CDR2 LQKENI come from the germline V gene. This CDR3 reads CASSPDTGWSNTGELFF. The CDR3 DNA sequence: TGTGCCAGCTCACCAGACACAGGGTGGTCAAACACCGGGGAGCTGTTTTTT.

This sequence joins TRBV5-4 and TRBJ1-6; a possible D gene is TRBD1 (5 bases). Between the trimmed V and J ends, which lost 5 bases and 5 bases, there was a span of 14 bases. The CDR3 is 15 amino acids. Per the germline V gene, CDR1 is SGHNT and CDR2 is YYREEE (reference sequence). The chain's CDR3 is CASRTGGLNNSPLHF. The DNA of the CDR3 is TGTGCCAGCAGGACGGGGGGACTCAATAATTCACCCCTCCACTTT. Together with reference TRBV5-4 and TRBJ1-6, the CDR3 gives the full variable domain: ETGVTQSPTHLIKTRGQQVTLRCSSQSGHNTVSWYQQALGQGPQFIFQYYREEENGRGNFPPRFSGLQFPNYSSELNVNALELDDSALYLCASRTGGLNNSPLHFGNGTRLTVT.

The rearrangement uses TRBV5-3 and TRBJ2-7; D ambiguous. TRBV5-3 qualifies as an ORF whose function is uncertain. Trimming cost V 5 bases and J 3 bases, with 9 bases left between them. CDR3 length: 12 residues. CDR3 amino acids: CARRDFYYEQYF. The CDR3 DNA is TGTGCCAGAAGAGACTTCTACTACGAGCAGTACTTC.

This rearrangement joins TRBV6-5 to TRBJ2-7; tentatively, D is TRBD2 (5 bases). The CDR3 is made up of 15 amino acids. Trimming cost V 2 bases and J 0 bases, with 11 bases left between them. Germline CDR1 MNHEY, CDR2 SVGAGI. The CDR3 nucleotides read TGTGCCAGCAGTTACCTGACTGGGAGCTCCTACGAGCAGTACTTC. It yields the protein CASSYLTGSSYEQYF.

This chain uses TRBV7-2 with TRBJ2-3; D possibly corresponds to TRBD2 (7 bases). V dropped 2 bases and J dropped 4 bases, with 19 bases sitting between them. The germline gives CDR1 SGHTA, CDR2 FQGNSA. CDR3 length: 17 residues. This CDR3 is CASSLRVVAGAADTQYF. The CDR3 DNA is TGTGCCAGCAGCTTAAGGGTCGTGGCGGGGGCGGCAGATACGCAGTATTTT.

This clone was detected only once. The J gene is TRBJ2-7, the V gene TRBV4-3; D possibly corresponds to TRBD2 (5 bases). Per the germline V gene, CDR1 is LGHNA and CDR2 is YSLEER. Trimming stripped 1 base from V and 0 bases from J, with 19 bases between. This CDR3 has 18 amino acids. The CDR3 coding sequence is TGCGCCAGCAGCCAAGTACTAGGGTCAGCAGCCCTCTCCTACGAGCAGTACTTC. Its translation: CASSQVLGSAALSYEQYF.

This rearrangement joins TRBV5-1 to TRBJ2-3; D possibly corresponds to TRBD1 (6 bases). V was cut by 0 bases and J by 3 bases, with 14 bases left in between. CDR1 and CDR2 (germline): SGHRS, YFSETQ. The CDR3 spans 16 residues. The CDR3 DNA sequence: TGCGCCAGCAGCTTGGCCTTCGGACAGATGACAGATACGCAGTATTTT. Protein sequence: CASSLAFGQMTDTQYF. Full variable domain (remainder filled in from reference TRBV5-1 and TRBJ2-3): KAGVTQTPRYLIKTRGQQVTLSCSPISGHRSVSWYQQTPGQGLQFLFEYFSETQRNKGNFPGRFSGRQFSNSRSEMNVSTLELGDSALYLCASSLAFGQMTDTQYFGPGTRLTVL.

The chain uses TRBV7-2 and TRBJ1-4; tentative D call: TRBD1 (5 bases). V shed 2 bases and J shed 0 bases, with 7 bases lying between them. Looked up from germline, CDR1 is SGHTA and CDR2 is FQGNSA. The CDR3 spans 15 residues. Here the CDR3 DNA reads TGTGCCAGCAGCTTAACGGGGCCAACTAATGAAAAACTGTTTTTT. Protein product: CASSLTGPTNEKLFF.

V usage is TRBV9 and J usage is TRBJ2-1; 10 bases are shared with TRBD2. The J segment lost 7 bases and the V segment lost 9 bases, leaving 10 bases of the junction unmatched. The CDR3 has 14 residues. Germline V CDR1 and CDR2: SGDLS, YYNGEE. In DNA, the CDR3 is TGTGCCACCGACCCAGCGGGGGGGCTAAATGAGCAGTTCTTC. The encoded protein is CATDPAGGLNEQFF. The full variable domain, rest sourced from reference TRBV9 and TRBJ2-1, is DSGVTQTPKHLITATGQRVTLRCSPRSGDLSVYWYQQSLDQGLQFLIQYYNGEERAKGNILERFSAQQFPDLHSELNLSSLELGDSALYFCATDPAGGLNEQFFGPGTRLTVL.

The CDR3 coding sequence is TGTGCCAGCAGGCCTACAGGGGAGGGGGATGGCTACACCTTC. Translation gives CASRPTGEGDGYTF. This rearrangement joins TRBV2 to TRBJ1-2, with 7 bases fitting TRBD1. With 6 bases clipped from V and 6 bases from J, the junction kept 10 bases outside the gene matches. This CDR3 is built from 14 residues. CDR1 and CDR2 (germline): SNHLY, FYNNEI.

V gene TRBV10-3 combines with J gene TRBJ1-2; the D gene is possibly TRBD1 (6 bases). CDR1 is ENHRY, CDR2 SYGVKD, per germline. This CDR3 region has 12 residues. V was pared by 4 bases and J by 8 bases, with 11 bases between. The CDR3 spells CAISGGGGGYTF. CDR3 DNA sequence: TGTGCCATCAGTGGCGGAGGGGGAGGCTACACCTTC.